This is a list of T cell receptor beta chains from one sample in a study of T cells in Graves' hyperthyroidism and ophthalmopathy. In TCRdb, the multiplex PCR reads were re-called with MiXCR into one record per CDR3 protein. This table has roughly 700,000 distinct CDR3 sequences, about 14% appearing once. The source material was blood. The origin of the receptors is a woman aged 18-29 years with Graves' hyperthyroidism. Both conserved end residues are part of each CDR3. Each record gives: J gene, V gene, D gene, clone size, CDR3 protein, CDR3 DNA. The D gene is left open where the match is weak. Some rows mark clone size as missing; the rest say once, few, many or name a class of expanded clone.

J gene: TRBJ1-1
V gene: TRBV19
D gene: TRBD1
clone size: NA
CDR3 protein: CASSIWEGAGTEAFF
CDR3 DNA: TGTGCCAGTAGTATATGGGAGGGGGCGGGCACTGAAGCTTTCTTT

J gene: TRBJ2-7
V gene: TRBV30
D gene: NA
clone size: many
CDR3 protein: CAWSTGFGGRTREQYF
CDR3 DNA: TGTGCCTGGAGTACCGGTTTTGGGGGTAGGACGCGGGAGCAGTACTTC

J gene: TRBJ1-5
V gene: TRBV5-1
D gene: NA
clone size: many
CDR3 protein: CASSLVGPNSYQPQHF
CDR3 DNA: TGCGCCAGCAGCTTGGTGGGGCCCAATAGCTATCAGCCCCAGCATTTT

J gene: TRBJ2-4
V gene: TRBV29-1
D gene: TRBD1
clone size: NA
CDR3 protein: CSVEDLGQGFKNIQYF
CDR3 DNA: TGCAGCGTTGAAGACCTCGGACAGGGGTTCAAAAACATTCAGTACTTC

J gene: TRBJ1-5
V gene: TRBV20-1
D gene: NA
clone size: NA
CDR3 protein: CSAREQVAQHF
CDR3 DNA: TGCAGTGCTAGAGAACAGGTTGCCCAGCATTTT

J gene: TRBJ1-1
V gene: TRBV7-9
D gene: NA
clone size: NA
CDR3 protein: CASSIREHTEAFF
CDR3 DNA: TGTGCCAGCAGCATCAGAGAACACACTGAAGCTTTCTTT

J gene: TRBJ2-1
V gene: TRBV24-1
D gene: TRBD2
clone size: NA
CDR3 protein: CATSDAWLAGGRNEQFF
CDR3 DNA: TGTGCCACCAGTGATGCGTGGCTAGCGGGAGGGAGGAATGAGCAGTTCTTC

J gene: TRBJ1-3
V gene: TRBV15
D gene: TRBD1
clone size: few
CDR3 protein: CATSRDRPLGTIYF
CDR3 DNA: TGTGCCACCAGCCGGGACAGGCCTTTGGGCACCATATATTTT

J gene: TRBJ1-5
V gene: TRBV7-2
D gene: NA
clone size: many
CDR3 protein: CASSPRGVGSSGNQPQHF
CDR3 DNA: TGTGCCAGCAGCCCCCGGGGGGTGGGCTCTAGCGGCAATCAGCCCCAGCATTTT

J gene: TRBJ1-1
V gene: TRBV24-1
D gene: NA
clone size: many
CDR3 protein: CATSVGGAGDTEAFF
CDR3 DNA: TGTGCCACCAGTGTCGGAGGCGCAGGTGACACTGAAGCTTTCTTT

J gene: TRBJ2-7
V gene: TRBV7-9
D gene: NA
clone size: many
CDR3 protein: CASSFSGSRYEQYF
CDR3 DNA: TGTGCCAGCAGCTTTTCCGGGTCCCGGTACGAGCAGTACTTC

J gene: TRBJ2-1
V gene: TRBV20-1
D gene: NA
clone size: many
CDR3 protein: CSAVPGPGHNEQFF
CDR3 DNA: TGCAGTGCAGTACCCGGTCCGGGACACAATGAGCAGTTCTTC

J gene: TRBJ2-1
V gene: TRBV15
D gene: TRBD1
clone size: NA
CDR3 protein: CATSSTPGGYEQFF
CDR3 DNA: TGTGCCACCAGCAGCACCCCAGGGGGCTACGAGCAGTTCTTC

J gene: TRBJ2-5
V gene: TRBV13
D gene: TRBD1
clone size: many
CDR3 protein: CASSLDDGAGGRETQYF
CDR3 DNA: TGTGCCAGCAGCTTAGATGACGGGGCAGGGGGCCGGGAGACCCAGTACTTC

J gene: TRBJ1-3
V gene: TRBV6-5
D gene: NA
clone size: NA
CDR3 protein: CASSYSHPSGFGNTIYF
CDR3 DNA: TGTGCCAGCAGTTACAGCCACCCGTCAGGGTTTGGAAACACCATATATTTT

J gene: TRBJ2-7
V gene: TRBV20-1
D gene: NA
clone size: few
CDR3 protein: CSATDGSYEQYF
CDR3 DNA: TGCAGTGCCACGGACGGTTCCTACGAGCAGTACTTC

J gene: TRBJ1-2
V gene: TRBV28
D gene: NA
clone size: once
CDR3 protein: CASSHREETRGYTF
CDR3 DNA: TGTGCCAGCAGCCACAGGGAAGAAACGCGGGGCTACACCTTC

J gene: TRBJ2-1
V gene: TRBV20-1
D gene: TRBD2
clone size: NA
CDR3 protein: CSAREGGGRVYNEQFF
CDR3 DNA: TGCAGTGCACGAGAGGGTGGCGGGAGGGTCTACAATGAGCAGTTCTTC

J gene: TRBJ2-7
V gene: TRBV6-5
D gene: NA
clone size: few
CDR3 protein: CASSYERTETLYEQYF
CDR3 DNA: TGTGCCAGCAGTTACGAGAGGACAGAGACTCTATACGAGCAGTACTTC

J gene: TRBJ1-5
V gene: TRBV2
D gene: NA
clone size: many
CDR3 protein: CASSDNPDPGQPQHF
CDR3 DNA: TGTGCCAGCAGTGACAATCCTGACCCCGGTCAGCCCCAGCATTTT

J gene: TRBJ1-1
V gene: TRBV19
D gene: NA
clone size: NA
CDR3 protein: CVSTLLVGYTEAFF
CDR3 DNA: TGTGTCAGTACCCTCCTAGTAGGATACACTGAAGCTTTCTTT

J gene: TRBJ1-1
V gene: TRBV7-2
D gene: NA
clone size: NA
CDR3 protein: CASSLVGGHGTEAFF
CDR3 DNA: TGTGCCAGCAGCTTGGTCGGGGGGCACGGCACTGAAGCTTTCTTT

J gene: TRBJ2-7
V gene: TRBV27
D gene: NA
clone size: many
CDR3 protein: CASREGGAVLPSYEQYF
CDR3 DNA: TGTGCCAGCCGCGAGGGGGGAGCGGTTCTTCCCTCCTACGAGCAGTACTTC

J gene: TRBJ1-2
V gene: TRBV5-1
D gene: NA
clone size: many
CDR3 protein: CASSLAVANYGYTF
CDR3 DNA: TGCGCCAGCAGCTTAGCCGTGGCTAACTATGGCTACACCTTC

J gene: TRBJ1-5
V gene: TRBV12-3/TRBV12-4
D gene: NA
clone size: many
CDR3 protein: CASSSIWSDPVNQPQHF
CDR3 DNA: TGTGCCAGCAGTTCCATATGGAGCGATCCGGTCAATCAGCCCCAGCATTTT

J gene: TRBJ1-4
V gene: TRBV19
D gene: TRBD1
clone size: NA
CDR3 protein: CASSIIGTGGEKLFF
CDR3 DNA: TGTGCCAGTAGTATTATCGGGACAGGTGGTGAAAAACTGTTTTTT

J gene: TRBJ2-7
V gene: TRBV3-1
D gene: NA
clone size: many
CDR3 protein: CASSQGTGEIQEQYF
CDR3 DNA: TGTGCCAGCAGCCAAGGCACGGGAGAAATACAGGAGCAGTACTTC

J gene: TRBJ2-1
V gene: TRBV4-2
D gene: TRBD1
clone size: many
CDR3 protein: CASSPGQGAIVGNEQFF
CDR3 DNA: TGTGCCAGCAGCCCGGGACAGGGGGCCATAGTGGGCAATGAGCAGTTCTTC

J gene: TRBJ1-1
V gene: TRBV7-3
D gene: NA
clone size: NA
CDR3 protein: CASSALGGAYTEAFF
CDR3 DNA: TGTGCCAGCAGCGCCCTTGGGGGGGCGTACACTGAAGCTTTCTTT

J gene: TRBJ1-1
V gene: TRBV7-3
D gene: TRBD1
clone size: many
CDR3 protein: CASSSGTGGRAFF
CDR3 DNA: TGTGCCAGCAGCTCCGGGACAGGGGGCCGAGCTTTCTTT

J gene: TRBJ2-2
V gene: TRBV19
D gene: NA
clone size: few
CDR3 protein: CASREGLSTGELFF
CDR3 DNA: TGTGCCAGTAGAGAAGGACTATCTACCGGGGAGCTGTTTTTT

J gene: TRBJ1-5
V gene: TRBV4-1
D gene: TRBD1
clone size: few
CDR3 protein: CASSQLQGAQPQHF
CDR3 DNA: TGCGCCAGCAGCCAATTGCAGGGGGCACAGCCCCAGCATTTT

J gene: TRBJ2-7
V gene: TRBV3-1
D gene: NA
clone size: once
CDR3 protein: CASSQLPRGQSPYEQYF
CDR3 DNA: TGTGCCAGCAGCCAACTACCCCGGGGACAATCACCCTACGAGCAGTACTTC

J gene: TRBJ1-1
V gene: TRBV11-2
D gene: NA
clone size: many
CDR3 protein: CASSLSGGRGTEAFF
CDR3 DNA: TGTGCCAGCAGCTTGAGTGGGGGGCGCGGCACTGAAGCTTTCTTT

J gene: TRBJ2-7
V gene: TRBV20-1
D gene: TRBD2
clone size: many
CDR3 protein: CSALWGGRPYEQYF
CDR3 DNA: TGCAGTGCCCTATGGGGCGGGAGGCCCTACGAGCAGTACTTC

J gene: TRBJ2-1
V gene: TRBV5-8
D gene: TRBD1
clone size: many
CDR3 protein: CASSLEARQGTNEQFF
CDR3 DNA: TGTGCCAGCAGCTTGGAAGCACGACAGGGGACCAATGAGCAGTTCTTC

J gene: TRBJ2-7
V gene: TRBV7-2
D gene: NA
clone size: many
CDR3 protein: CASSPRLHEQYF
CDR3 DNA: TGTGCCAGCAGCCCTAGGCTCCACGAGCAGTACTTC

J gene: TRBJ2-2
V gene: TRBV9
D gene: TRBD2
clone size: few
CDR3 protein: CASSVDPSRGRWGGRSTGELFF
CDR3 DNA: TGTGCCAGCAGCGTAGACCCCTCCCGAGGGCGATGGGGGGGAAGGAGCACCGGGGAGCTGTTTTTT

J gene: TRBJ2-7
V gene: TRBV19
D gene: NA
clone size: NA
CDR3 protein: CASSRGTITGSYEQYF
CDR3 DNA: TGTGCCAGTAGTAGAGGGACGATCACAGGGTCCTACGAGCAGTACTTC

J gene: TRBJ2-7
V gene: TRBV27
D gene: TRBD2
clone size: many
CDR3 protein: CASSLSGMRESAHEQYF
CDR3 DNA: TGTGCCAGCAGTTTATCCGGGATGCGGGAGTCAGCCCACGAGCAGTACTTC

J gene: TRBJ2-7
V gene: TRBV7-2
D gene: TRBD2
clone size: few
CDR3 protein: CASKETSGRTEQYF
CDR3 DNA: TGTGCCAGCAAGGAAACTAGCGGGAGAACCGAGCAGTACTTC

J gene: TRBJ2-7
V gene: TRBV7-9
D gene: NA
clone size: NA
CDR3 protein: CASTKIVGTTYEQYF
CDR3 DNA: TGTGCCAGCACCAAAATCGTTGGGACAACCTACGAGCAGTACTTC

J gene: TRBJ2-3
V gene: TRBV7-2
D gene: TRBD1
clone size: many
CDR3 protein: CASSFLQGLQIMEYF
CDR3 DNA: TGTGCCAGCAGCTTCCTACAGGGGTTACAGATAATGGAGTATTTT

J gene: TRBJ2-7
V gene: TRBV15
D gene: TRBD1
clone size: NA
CDR3 protein: CATSRDLAGTGAYEQYF
CDR3 DNA: TGTGCCACCAGCAGAGATTTAGCCGGGACAGGAGCCTACGAGCAGTACTTC

J gene: TRBJ2-7
V gene: TRBV20-1
D gene: TRBD2
clone size: many
CDR3 protein: CSAPPSGTTRREQYF
CDR3 DNA: TGCAGTGCCCCACCGTCCGGGACTACCCGCAGGGAGCAGTACTTC

J gene: TRBJ2-1
V gene: TRBV30
D gene: NA
clone size: many
CDR3 protein: CAWSENRDMMFF
CDR3 DNA: TGTGCCTGGAGTGAGAACAGGGACATGATGTTCTTC

J gene: TRBJ2-5
V gene: TRBV30
D gene: NA
clone size: many
CDR3 protein: CAWRGTAQETQYF
CDR3 DNA: TGTGCCTGGAGGGGGACGGCACAAGAGACCCAGTACTTC

J gene: TRBJ2-7
V gene: TRBV4-1
D gene: TRBD2
clone size: few
CDR3 protein: CASSQPSGRRGYEQYF
CDR3 DNA: TGCGCCAGCAGCCAGCCCAGCGGGAGAAGAGGGTACGAGCAGTACTTC

J gene: TRBJ1-1
V gene: TRBV27
D gene: NA
clone size: many
CDR3 protein: CASSQIWRNTEAFF
CDR3 DNA: TGTGCCAGCAGTCAGATCTGGCGGAACACTGAAGCTTTCTTT

J gene: TRBJ2-7
V gene: TRBV6-1
D gene: TRBD2
clone size: many
CDR3 protein: CASSPKRTSGTGEQYF
CDR3 DNA: TGTGCCAGCAGTCCGAAAAGGACTAGCGGGACAGGCGAGCAGTACTTC

J gene: TRBJ1-1
V gene: TRBV6-2/TRBV6-3
D gene: TRBD1
clone size: NA
CDR3 protein: CASPREGGVLTEAFF
CDR3 DNA: TGTGCCAGCCCGAGAGAAGGGGGCGTTTTGACTGAAGCTTTCTTT

J gene: TRBJ2-7
V gene: TRBV6-5
D gene: TRBD1
clone size: NA
CDR3 protein: CASGDPGGPFYEQYF
CDR3 DNA: TGTGCCAGCGGAGATCCAGGGGGCCCATTCTACGAGCAGTACTTC

J gene: TRBJ1-2
V gene: TRBV10-1
D gene: NA
clone size: few
CDR3 protein: CASSKEGTPNYGYTF
CDR3 DNA: TGCGCCAGCAGTAAAGAGGGGACCCCTAACTATGGCTACACCTTC

J gene: TRBJ2-7
V gene: TRBV4-1
D gene: TRBD2
clone size: NA
CDR3 protein: CASSQGGKPHEQYF
CDR3 DNA: TGCGCCAGCAGCCAGGGAGGGAAGCCCCACGAGCAGTACTTC